These 32 T cell receptor beta chains share one sample of origin, sequenced in a study of cytomegalovirus exposure and HLA in healthy donors. 13 Jbeta primers and 60 Vbeta primers were used for the PCR. Profiling relied on immunoSEQ multiplex PCR, and the TCRdb table lists in-frame clones only, not all of them. The table has 73,000 or so clones, 70% to 90% seen once. Sequencing input: PBMCs. The receptors come from a human donor in good health.

The gene calls are TRBV19 and TRBJ1-5; D is possibly TRBD1 (5 bases). The CDR3 is 14 residues long. Trimming took 4 bases from V and 2 from J, leaving 9 bases between them. Germline CDR1 and CDR2: LNHDA and SQIVND (reference sequence). This CDR3 reads CASSRGVGNQPQHF. In nucleotides, the CDR3 is TGTGCCAGTAGTAGGGGGGTCGGCAATCAGCCCCAGCATTTT.

V is TRBV18 and J is TRBJ1-2; 9 nucleotides line up with TRBD1. V shed 3 bases and J 7 bases; nucleotides not matched to a gene: 6. The CDR3 has 14 amino acids. Per germline, CDR1 KGHSH and CDR2 LQKENI. The CDR3 reads CASSPEGQGSGYTF. CDR3 sequence (DNA): TGTGCCAGCTCACCGGAGGGACAGGGCTCTGGCTACACCTTC. Supplemented by reference TRBV18 and TRBJ1-2, the full variable domain reads NAGVMQNPRHLVRRRGQEARLRCSPMKGHSHVYWYRQLPEEGLKFMVYLQKENIIDESGMPKERFSAEFPKEGPSILRIQQVVRGDSAAYFCASSPEGQGSGYTFGSGTRLTVV.

This sequence joins TRBV30 and TRBJ1-1, with unresolved D. Germline V CDR1 and CDR2: GTSNPN, SVGIG (reference sequence). Between the trimmed V and J ends, which lost 3 bases and 5 bases, there was a span of 10 bases. The CDR3 has 12 amino acids. CDR3 coding DNA: TGTGCCTGGAGGGCGAGGAATACTGAAGCTTTCTTT. Protein product: CAWRARNTEAFF.

In regard to this clone: Relative to the germline gene, one junction end is altered; a read error may explain this. CDR3 amino acids: CSSSLPSGGAPWGEQFF. The DNA for the CDR3 is TGTTCCAGCAGCTTACCCAGCGGGGGAGCCCCGTGGGGTGAGCAGTTCTTC. The rearrangement links TRBV7-9 to TRBJ2-1, with 8 nucleotides matching TRBD2. CDR1 and CDR2 (germline): SEHNR, FQNEAQ (reference sequence). The CDR3 extends over 17 amino acids.

The chain is built from TRBV4-3 and TRBJ2-1; 9 bases fit TRBD2. The CDR3 is 18 residues long. With 0 bases clipped from V and 8 bases from J, the junction kept 14 bases outside the gene matches. Germline CDR1 and CDR2: LGHNA and YSLEER. DNA of the CDR3: TGCGCCAGCAGCCAAGATTGGCGGGGGGGGCCGGAAATCGATGAGCAGTTCTTC. It codes for CASSQDWRGGPEIDEQFF.

This clone came up once. J is TRBJ2-5 and V is TRBV7-2, with 11 bases fitting TRBD2. The V segment lost 1 base and the J segment 3 bases; nucleotides outside the gene matches: 4. CDR1 is SGHTA and CDR2 is FQGNSA in the germline V gene. The CDR3 sequence is 16 residues long. CDR3: CASSLVGSGGEETQYF. Written as DNA, the CDR3 is TGTGCCAGCAGCTTAGTCGGTAGCGGGGGGGAAGAGACCCAGTACTTC.

This chain connects TRBV20-1 to TRBJ2-5, with D possibly TRBD1 on 6 matching bases. Germline CDR1 is DFQATT and CDR2 is SNEGSKA (reference sequence). V dropped 5 bases and J dropped 5 bases, with 9 bases sitting between them. This CDR3 contains 11 residues. CDR3 bases: TGCAGTGCTCGTCAGGGGGAGACCCAGTACTTC. This translates into CSARQGETQYF.

This clone was counted once. This chain connects TRBV5-6 to TRBJ1-1; D uncertain. Trimming shortened V by 4 bases and J by 2 bases, and 15 bases separated the two germline ends. Per germline, CDR1 SGHDT and CDR2 YYEEEE. The length of the CDR3 is 15 residues. The CDR3 nucleotides read TGTGCCAGCAGCCTCTGGCGGCAGCTCAACACTGAAGCTTTCTTT. Translating it yields CASSLWRQLNTEAFF.

This clone is a singleton in its sample. The V and J genes are TRBV7-2 and TRBJ1-2; D gene ambiguous. CDR3 size: 14 residues. Germline CDR1 is SGHTA and CDR2 is FQGNSA. V lost 1 base, J lost 1 base, and 7 bases lay in between. The CDR3 sequence is CASSLDSNNYGYTF. The CDR3 nucleotides are TGTGCCAGCAGCTTAGACAGCAATAACTATGGCTACACCTTC.

This clone was detected only once. The V call is TRBV7-9, the J call TRBJ2-3; a weak D match, TRBD2 (5 bases). Trimming left V 1 base short and J 0 bases short, with 11 bases between. Germline V gene lookup returns CDR1 SEHNR and CDR2 FQNEAQ (reference sequence). The length of the CDR3 is 16 residues. CDR3 sequence: CASSLGTQQSTDTQYF. DNA for the CDR3: TGTGCCAGCAGCTTAGGGACTCAGCAGAGCACAGATACGCAGTATTTT.

The chain couples TRBV28 to TRBJ1-6; TRBD1 matches at 8 bases. Germline V gene sequence: CDR1 MDHEN, CDR2 SYDVKM. V was pared by 4 bases and J by 9 bases, with 2 bases of the junction left unmatched. The CDR3 runs to 13 residues. CDR3 nucleotide sequence: TGTGCCAGCAGTTCTGGGACAGGTTCACCCCTCCACTTT. It specifies CASSSGTGSPLHF.

The chain employs TRBV9 and TRBJ1-6, with D maybe TRBD1 (5 bases). The CDR3 has 17 residues. Trimming took off 0 bases at V and 0 bases at J, with 10 bases between the two ends. The germline CDR1 and CDR2 sequences are SGDLS and YYNGEE. CDR3 coding DNA: TGTGCCAGCAGCGTAGGGCCGGGGGGCTCCTATAATTCACCCCTCCACTTT. It specifies CASSVGPGGSYNSPLHF.

This chain uses TRBV6-6 with TRBJ2-7; TRBD1 agrees at 8 bases. J was trimmed by 6 bases and V by 10 bases; bases with no gene match: 8. Per the germline V gene, CDR1 is MNHNY and CDR2 is SVGAGI (reference sequence). This CDR3 contains 12 residues. The CDR3 sequence is CATWTGNCEQYF. Here the CDR3 DNA reads TGTGCCACATGGACAGGGAATTGCGAGCAGTACTTC.

The sample holds a few counts of this clone. The chain combines TRBV2 with TRBJ1-2, with a possible D match to TRBD1 (6 bases). V was cut by 7 bases and J by 5 bases, with 17 bases left in between. The CDR3 contains 14 residues. Looked up from germline, CDR1 is SNHLY and CDR2 is FYNNEI. Written as DNA, the CDR3 is TGTGCCAGCACCCATAGGGGGTCGGGGTATGGCTACACCTTC. This translates into CASTHRGSGYGYTF.

The gene calls are TRBV10-3 and TRBJ2-3, with unresolved D. The V gene's germline CDR1 is ENHRY and CDR2 SYGVKD. This CDR3 has 12 residues. The ends were cut back, 8 bases at V and 1 base at J, with 7 bases in the middle. This CDR3 is CAIGRGTDTQYF. CDR3 bases: TGTGCCATCGGTCGCGGCACAGATACGCAGTATTTT.

V and J are TRBV7-8 and TRBJ2-7, with a tentative D call TRBD1 (6 bases). The germline V gene encodes CDR1 SGHVS and CDR2 FQNEAQ. This CDR3 region has 14 residues. Trimming cost V 1 base and J 4 bases, with 11 bases left between them. In DNA form, the CDR3 reads TGTGCCAGCAGCTTAGGGGCAGGGGTATACGAGCAGTACTTC. Translated, it gives CASSLGAGVYEQYF.

J is TRBJ2-1 and V is TRBV18, with 8 bases that match TRBD1. CDR1 is KGHSH, CDR2 LQKENI, per germline. V was clipped by 3 bases and J by 1 base; unmatched bases: 2. The CDR3 extends over 15 amino acids. The CDR3 bases are TGTGCCAGCTCACCCGGACAGGGATCCTACAATGAGCAGTTCTTC. This sequence encodes CASSPGQGSYNEQFF.

The J gene is TRBJ1-1, the V gene TRBV23-1; D uncertain. TRBV23-1 is recorded as an ORF, its role being uncertain. The CDR3 length is 17 residues. With 0 bases removed from V and 4 bases from J, the gap between germline ends came to 18 bases. Written as DNA, the CDR3 is TGCGCCAGCAGTCAATCAAGCAATAGGAGCTGTGGCACTGAAGCTTTCTTT. Its protein is CASSQSSNRSCGTEAFF.

V gene TRBV5-1 combines with J gene TRBJ1-1; possible D gene TRBD1, 6 bases. CDR1 is SGHRS, CDR2 YFSETQ, per germline. The CDR3 has 14 residues. V dropped 5 bases and J dropped 4 bases, with 15 bases sitting between them. The CDR3 is CASSAGAVGTEAFF. CDR3 nucleotide sequence: TGCGCCAGCAGTGCAGGGGCTGTCGGCACTGAAGCTTTCTTT.

The chain recombines TRBV6-4 with TRBJ2-3; 8 bases line up with TRBD2. Germline V lookup: CDR1 MRHNA, CDR2 SNTAGT. There are 14 residues in the CDR3. V dropped 3 bases and J dropped 1; count of bases not matched to a gene: 0. The CDR3 loop reads CASSEAGGTDTQYF. CDR3 bases: TGTGCCAGCAGTGAAGCGGGGGGCACAGATACGCAGTATTTT.

V and J are TRBV7-2 and TRBJ1-5; unclear D gene. The CDR3 covers 15 residues. Deletions cut 2 bases from V and 6 bases from J, with 14 bases between. Per germline, CDR1 SGHTA and CDR2 FQGNSA. The CDR3 here is CASSLNGGTPQPQHF. The CDR3 nucleotides are TGTGCCAGCAGCTTAAACGGAGGCACCCCTCAGCCCCAGCATTTT. Together with reference TRBV7-2 and TRBJ1-5, the CDR3 gives the full variable domain: GAGVSQSPSNKVTEKGKDVELRCDPISGHTALYWYRQSLGQGLEFLIYFQGNSAPDKSGLPSDRFSAERTGGSVSTLTIQRTQQEDSAVYLCASSLNGGTPQPQHFGDGTRLSIL.

This sequence joins TRBV5-1 and TRBJ1-6; 9 nucleotides match TRBD1. The germline V gene encodes CDR1 SGHRS and CDR2 YFSETQ. The CDR3 is made up of 14 amino acids. The J segment lost 9 bases and the V segment lost 3 bases, leaving 4 bases of the junction unmatched. DNA for the CDR3: TGCGCCAGCAGCTGGGACAGGGATTCTTCACCCCTCCACTTT. This codes for CASSWDRDSSPLHF.

This sequence joins TRBV4-2 and TRBJ2-2, with 11 bases matching TRBD2. The junction had 13 bases not matched to a gene; V was cut back by 4 bases and J by 0 bases. CDR3 length: 20 amino acids. Germline V gives CDR1 LGHNA, CDR2 YNFKEQ. The CDR3 bases are TGTGCCAGCAGCCGCGGGCCCGTTAGCGGGGGGGCCGCGAACACCGGGGAGCTGTTTTTT. Protein product: CASSRGPVSGGAANTGELFF.

This clone has only one observation. This rearrangement joins TRBV6-5 to TRBJ1-2; 7 bases map to TRBD1. This CDR3 spans 16 amino acids. The trim removed 4 bases at V and 0 bases at J, leaving 8 bases unmatched. Germline lookup yields CDR1 MNHEY and CDR2 SVGAGI. The CDR3 region has the DNA TGTGCCAGCAGTTCCCCCAACAGGGGAGCTAACTATGGCTACACCTTC. This translates into CASSSPNRGANYGYTF.

This chain connects TRBV28 to TRBJ2-5, with a tentative D call TRBD1 (6 bases). The CDR3 totals 14 residues. Germline V gene sequence: CDR1 MDHEN, CDR2 SYDVKM. V shed 5 bases and J shed 1 base, with 11 bases lying between them. CDR3 protein: CASSPGQPQETQYF. The CDR3 region has the DNA TGTGCCAGCAGTCCAGGACAGCCCCAAGAGACCCAGTACTTC.

V usage is TRBV30 and J usage is TRBJ2-7, with 13 bases lining up with TRBD2. From germline, CDR1 is GTSNPN and CDR2 SVGIG (reference sequence). The CDR3 contains 16 residues. The V and J ends lost 2 bases and 2 bases, in that order; junction bases with no gene match: 6. CDR3 nucleotides: TGTGCCTGGAGTCGGACTAGCGGGGGTTATCCCTACGAGCAGTACTTC. It codes for CAWSRTSGGYPYEQYF.

This sequence joins TRBV6-5 and TRBJ2-5; TRBD2 matches 7 bases. The CDR3 runs 16 residues. Trimming at V came to 2 bases and at J to 2 bases, leaving 8 bases not matched to a gene. Germline V gives CDR1 MNHEY, CDR2 SVGAGI. DNA of the CDR3: TGTGCCAGCAGTTACGGGGGGGTGGGGACGCAAGAGACCCAGTACTTC. It encodes CASSYGGVGTQETQYF.

The chain has TRBV5-1 and TRBJ2-5; the match to TRBD1 covers 7 bases. Looked up from germline, CDR1 is SGHRS and CDR2 is YFSETQ. Trimming cost V 4 bases and J 4 bases; bases outside gene matches: 7. CDR3 size: 14 residues. The CDR3 spells CASSLTGNGETQYF. The CDR3 DNA sequence: TGCGCCAGCAGCCTGACAGGGAATGGAGAGACCCAGTACTTC. Complete variable domain (other parts from reference TRBV5-1 and TRBJ2-5): KAGVTQTPRYLIKTRGQQVTLSCSPISGHRSVSWYQQTPGQGLQFLFEYFSETQRNKGNFPGRFSGRQFSNSRSEMNVSTLELGDSALYLCASSLTGNGETQYFGPGTRLLVL.

The chain uses TRBV19 and TRBJ1-4; TRBD1 matches 8 bases. Germline V gene data show CDR1 as LNHDA and CDR2 as SQIVND (reference sequence). The V and J ends lost 6 bases and 8 bases, in that order; junction bases with no gene match: 20. CDR3 size: 18 residues. The CDR3 region has the DNA TGTGCCAGTAGGCGGACCAGCAAAAAAGCAGGGGGCTTCGAAAAACTGTTTTTT. The encoded protein is CASRRTSKKAGGFEKLFF.

V is TRBV13 and J is TRBJ2-7; 9 bases agree with TRBD1. The CDR3 spans 14 residues. Per the germline V gene, CDR1 is PRHDT and CDR2 is FYEKMQ (reference sequence). Trimming removed 0 bases from V and 5 bases from J; junction bases left unmatched: 2. For the CDR3, the DNA is TGTGCCAGCAGCTTAGGAGGGACAGGGAACGAGCAGTACTTC. Protein: CASSLGGTGNEQYF.

The rearrangement links TRBV5-1 to TRBJ2-7; 7 bases are a match to TRBD2. V trimming: 0 bases; J trimming: 2 bases; junction bases outside the gene matches: 5. Germline V gene sequence: CDR1 SGHRS, CDR2 YFSETQ. CDR3 size: 15 residues. The CDR3 DNA follows: TGCGCCAGCAGCTTGGGTCCGGGGGGACCCTACGAGCAGTACTTC. The encoded protein is CASSLGPGGPYEQYF.

This rearrangement joins TRBV7-2 to TRBJ2-3, with 9 bases lining up with TRBD2. The CDR3 loop spans 18 amino acids. CDR1 SGHTA and CDR2 FQGNSA come from the germline V gene. V trimming: 3 bases; J trimming: 0 bases; junction bases outside the gene matches: 10. The CDR3 here is CASSFQAGGSPSTDTQYF. In DNA, the CDR3 is TGTGCCAGCAGCTTTCAAGCGGGGGGTTCACCGAGCACAGATACGCAGTATTTT.